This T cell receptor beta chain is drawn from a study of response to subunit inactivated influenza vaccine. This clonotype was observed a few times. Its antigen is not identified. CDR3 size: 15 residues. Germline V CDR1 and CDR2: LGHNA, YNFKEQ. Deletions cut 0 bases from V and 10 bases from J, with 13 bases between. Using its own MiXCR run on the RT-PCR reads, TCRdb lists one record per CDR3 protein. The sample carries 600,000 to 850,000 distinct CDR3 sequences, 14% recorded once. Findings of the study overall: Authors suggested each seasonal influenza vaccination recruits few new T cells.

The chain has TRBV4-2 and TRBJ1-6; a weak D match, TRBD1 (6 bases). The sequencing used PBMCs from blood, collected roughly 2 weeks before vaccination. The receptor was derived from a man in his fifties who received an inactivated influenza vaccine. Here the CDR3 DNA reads TGTGCCAGCAGCCAAGATACAGGGTCGAACTCACCCCTCCACTTT. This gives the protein CASSQDTGSNSPLHF.